One T cell receptor beta chain is described in this entry. Sequenced by immunoSEQ multiplex PCR; TCRdb stores in-frame clones only, minus some. The sample holds hundreds of thousands of clones, approximately 84% seen once. This record belongs to a study of Tregs in tolerant kidney transplant recipients. The TCR originated in a human donor in good health. The sequenced sample consisted of CD4+ T cells from blood.

The CDR3 sequence: CASSKTGINYGYTF. The CDR3 bases are TGTGCCAGCAGCAAGACAGGGATTAACTATGGCTACACCTTC. The rearrangement links TRBV5-4 to TRBJ1-2, with 7 bases aligning to TRBD1. The CDR3 consists of 14 residues. V shed 4 bases and J 1 base; nucleotides not matched to a gene: 4. Germline assignment: CDR1 SGHNT and CDR2 YYREEE (reference sequence).